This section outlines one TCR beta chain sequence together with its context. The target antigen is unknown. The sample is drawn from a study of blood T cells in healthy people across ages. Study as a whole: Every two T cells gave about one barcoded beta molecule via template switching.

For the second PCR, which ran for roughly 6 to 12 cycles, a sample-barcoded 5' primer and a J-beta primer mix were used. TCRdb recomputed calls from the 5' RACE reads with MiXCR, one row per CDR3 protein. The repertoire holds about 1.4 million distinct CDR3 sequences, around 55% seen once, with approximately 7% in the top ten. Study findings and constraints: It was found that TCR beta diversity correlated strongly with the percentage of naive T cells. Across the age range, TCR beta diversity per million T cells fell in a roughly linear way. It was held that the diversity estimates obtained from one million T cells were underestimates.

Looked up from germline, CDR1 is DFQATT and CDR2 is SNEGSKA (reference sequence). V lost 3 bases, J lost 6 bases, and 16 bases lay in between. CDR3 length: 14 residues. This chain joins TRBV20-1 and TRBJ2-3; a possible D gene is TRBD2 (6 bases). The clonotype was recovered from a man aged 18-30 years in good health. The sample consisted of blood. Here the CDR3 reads CSASDTGAVDTQYF. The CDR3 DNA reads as TGCAGTGCTAGTGACACGGGAGCGGTGGATACGCAGTATTTT.